A single sample gave rise to the 5 T cell receptor beta chains below, sequenced in a study of glioma-infiltrating T cells after dendritic cell vaccination. The assay was immunoSEQ multiplex PCR, and TCRdb's table has in-frame clones only and misses some. Among roughly 85,000 clones listed, about 85% were seen once. Time point meaning: after dendritic cell vaccination, including at tumor progression/relapse. This material consisted of blood, taken after dendritic cell vaccination. These receptors originate from a human donor with glioblastoma.

The chain recombines TRBV4-2 with TRBJ2-3, with TRBD2 as a possible D gene (6 bases). The CDR3 contains 15 residues. Germline V CDR1 and CDR2: LGHNA, YNFKEQ. V was trimmed by 0 bases and J by 4 bases, leaving 11 bases between them. CDR3 nucleotide sequence: TGTGCCAGCAGCCAAGAGCGGCGGGGAGCAGATACGCAGTATTTT. Amino acid sequence: CASSQERRGADTQYF.

This chain uses TRBV9 with TRBJ2-1; D is perhaps TRBD2 (5 bases). Germline values: CDR1 SGDLS, CDR2 YYNGEE. This CDR3 has 17 residues. Trimming took off 2 bases at V and 0 bases at J, with 15 bases between the two ends. Here the CDR3 reads CASSVRPSSSSYNEQFF. Here the CDR3 DNA reads TGTGCCAGCAGCGTCCGCCCTAGCTCCAGCTCCTACAATGAGCAGTTCTTC. Full variable domain (missing parts from reference TRBV9 and TRBJ2-1): DSGVTQTPKHLITATGQRVTLRCSPRSGDLSVYWYQQSLDQGLQFLIQYYNGEERAKGNILERFSAQQFPDLHSELNLSSLELGDSALYFCASSVRPSSSSYNEQFFGPGTRLTVL.

V gene TRBV7-6 combines with J gene TRBJ1-1; a possible D gene is TRBD1 (6 bases). The CDR3 length is 16 residues. Germline CDR1 reads SGHVS; CDR2 reads FNYEAQ. Trimming removed 0 bases at V and 3 bases at J, with 14 bases between. CDR3 nucleotide sequence: TGTGCCAGCAGCTTAGCCCAAAGGGGGGGCGACACTGAAGCTTTCTTT. Translated, it gives CASSLAQRGGDTEAFF. Complete variable domain (other parts from reference TRBV7-6 and TRBJ1-1): GAGVSQSPRYKVTKRGQDVALRCDPISGHVSLYWYRQALGQGPEFLTYFNYEAQQDKSGLPNDRFSAERPEGSISTLTIQRTEQRDSAMYRCASSLAQRGGDTEAFFGQGTRLTVV.

The J gene is TRBJ2-7, the V gene TRBV10-2, with 7 bases fitting TRBD2. The CDR3 spans 16 residues. V lost 8 bases to trimming and J lost 2 bases; unmatched junction nucleotides: 15. Germline lookup yields CDR1 WSHSY and CDR2 SAAADI. The CDR3 coding sequence is TGCGCCAGCGCAAAGTTCGTTGCGGGAGCGACCTACGAGCAGTACTTC. This translates into CASAKFVAGATYEQYF.

This chain links TRBV6-5 with TRBJ1-2; a weak D match, TRBD1 (5 bases). Germline CDR1 is MNHEY and CDR2 is SVGAGI. The V and J ends lost 4 bases and 4 bases respectively, with 7 bases between them. The CDR3 length is 12 residues. The CDR3 protein is CASSWRGYGYTF. Here the CDR3 DNA reads TGTGCCAGCAGTTGGAGGGGCTATGGCTACACCTTC.